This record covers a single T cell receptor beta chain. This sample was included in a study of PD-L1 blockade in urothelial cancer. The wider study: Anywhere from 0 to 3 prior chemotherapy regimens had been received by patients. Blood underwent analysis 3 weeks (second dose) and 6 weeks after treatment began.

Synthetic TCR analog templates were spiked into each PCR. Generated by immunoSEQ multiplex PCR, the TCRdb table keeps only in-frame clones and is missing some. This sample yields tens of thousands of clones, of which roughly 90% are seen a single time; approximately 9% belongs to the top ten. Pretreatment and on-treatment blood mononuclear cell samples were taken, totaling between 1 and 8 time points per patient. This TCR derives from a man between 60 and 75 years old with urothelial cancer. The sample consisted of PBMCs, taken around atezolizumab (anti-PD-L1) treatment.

CDR3 amino acids: CAISEPQALLYEQYF. CDR3 sequence (DNA): TGTGCCATCAGTGAGCCTCAGGCCCTACTCTACGAGCAGTACTTC. This chain uses TRBV10-3 with TRBJ2-7; D is unresolved. Between the trimmed V and J ends, which lost 2 bases and 3 bases, there was a span of 14 bases. This CDR3 spans 15 amino acids. Germline V CDR1 and CDR2: ENHRY, SYGVKD.